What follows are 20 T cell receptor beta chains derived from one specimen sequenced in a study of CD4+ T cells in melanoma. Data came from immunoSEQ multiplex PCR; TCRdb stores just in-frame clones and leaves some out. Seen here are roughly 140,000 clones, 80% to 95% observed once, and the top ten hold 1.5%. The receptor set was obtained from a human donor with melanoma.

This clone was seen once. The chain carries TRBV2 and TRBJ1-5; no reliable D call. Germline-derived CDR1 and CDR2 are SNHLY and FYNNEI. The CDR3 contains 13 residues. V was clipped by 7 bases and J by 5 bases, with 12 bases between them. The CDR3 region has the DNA TGTGCCAGCAATCCGTTGGCAGATCAGCCCCAGCATTTT. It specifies CASNPLADQPQHF.

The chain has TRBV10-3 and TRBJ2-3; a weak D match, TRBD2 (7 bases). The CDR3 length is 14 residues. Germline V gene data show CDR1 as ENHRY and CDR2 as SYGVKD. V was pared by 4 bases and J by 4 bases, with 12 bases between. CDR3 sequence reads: CAISGGGVPDTQYF. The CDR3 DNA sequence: TGTGCCATCAGTGGCGGGGGCGTCCCAGATACGCAGTATTTT.

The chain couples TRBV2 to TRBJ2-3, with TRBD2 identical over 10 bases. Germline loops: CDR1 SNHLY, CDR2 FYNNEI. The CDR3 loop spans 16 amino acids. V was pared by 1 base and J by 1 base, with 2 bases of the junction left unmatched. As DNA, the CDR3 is TGTGCCAGCAGTGAAGGGCTAGCGGGGGGCACAGATACGCAGTATTTT. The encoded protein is CASSEGLAGGTDTQYF.

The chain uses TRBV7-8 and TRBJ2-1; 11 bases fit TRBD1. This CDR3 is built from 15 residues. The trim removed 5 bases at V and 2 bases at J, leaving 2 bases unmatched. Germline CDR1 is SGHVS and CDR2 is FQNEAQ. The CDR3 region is CASSEGQGAYNEQFF. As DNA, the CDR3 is TGTGCCAGCAGCGAGGGACAGGGGGCCTACAATGAGCAGTTCTTC.

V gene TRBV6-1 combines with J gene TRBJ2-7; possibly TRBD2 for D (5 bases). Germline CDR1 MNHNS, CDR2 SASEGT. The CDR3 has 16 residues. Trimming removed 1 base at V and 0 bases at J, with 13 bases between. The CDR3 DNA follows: TGTGCCAGCAGTGAAGAGGTGGGAGCGAGCTCCTACGAGCAGTACTTC. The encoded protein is CASSEEVGASSYEQYF.

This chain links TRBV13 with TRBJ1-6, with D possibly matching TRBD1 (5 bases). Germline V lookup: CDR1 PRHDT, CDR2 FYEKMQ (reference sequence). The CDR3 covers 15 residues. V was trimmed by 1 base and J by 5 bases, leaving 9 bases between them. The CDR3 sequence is CASSLDGGNNSPLHF. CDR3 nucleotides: TGTGCCAGCAGCTTAGATGGGGGTAATAATTCACCCCTCCACTTT.

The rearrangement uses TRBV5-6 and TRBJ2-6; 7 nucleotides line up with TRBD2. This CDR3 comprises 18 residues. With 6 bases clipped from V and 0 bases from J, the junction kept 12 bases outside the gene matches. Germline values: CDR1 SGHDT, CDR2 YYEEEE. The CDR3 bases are TGTGCCAGCAACTCTTGGATGGGCGGGAGCTCTGGGGCCAACGTCCTGACTTTC. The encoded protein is CASNSWMGGSSGANVLTF.

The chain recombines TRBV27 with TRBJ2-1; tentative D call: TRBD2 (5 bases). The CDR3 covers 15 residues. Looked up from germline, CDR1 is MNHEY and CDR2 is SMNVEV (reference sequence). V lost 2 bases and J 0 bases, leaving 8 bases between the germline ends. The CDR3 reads CASSLTGNSYNEQFF. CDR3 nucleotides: TGTGCCAGCAGTTTAACGGGAAACTCCTACAATGAGCAGTTCTTC.

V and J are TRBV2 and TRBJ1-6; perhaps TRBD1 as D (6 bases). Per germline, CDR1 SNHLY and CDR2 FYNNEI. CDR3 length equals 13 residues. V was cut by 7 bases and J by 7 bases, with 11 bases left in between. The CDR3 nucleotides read TGTGCCAGCATTTGGACAGAGAATTCACCCCTCCACTTT. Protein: CASIWTENSPLHF.

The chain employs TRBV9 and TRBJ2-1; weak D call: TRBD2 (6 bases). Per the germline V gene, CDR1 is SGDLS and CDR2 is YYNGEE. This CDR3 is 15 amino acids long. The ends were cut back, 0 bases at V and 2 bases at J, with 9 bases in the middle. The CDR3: CASSVDGGTYNEQFF. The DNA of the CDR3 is TGTGCCAGCAGCGTAGACGGGGGAACCTACAATGAGCAGTTCTTC. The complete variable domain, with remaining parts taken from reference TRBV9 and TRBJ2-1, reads DSGVTQTPKHLITATGQRVTLRCSPRSGDLSVYWYQQSLDQGLQFLIQYYNGEERAKGNILERFSAQQFPDLHSELNLSSLELGDSALYFCASSVDGGTYNEQFFGPGTRLTVL.

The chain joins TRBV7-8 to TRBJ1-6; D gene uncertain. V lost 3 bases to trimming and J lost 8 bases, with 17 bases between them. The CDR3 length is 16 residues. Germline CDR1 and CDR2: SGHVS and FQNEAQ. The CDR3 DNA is TGTGCCAGCAGCTTGAGAAGTTTAGGATCGTATTCACCCCTCCACTTT. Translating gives CASSLRSLGSYSPLHF.

CDR3 DNA: TGTGCCAGCAGCTTAGTTTCCCGCTACAATGAGCAGTTCTTC. This codes for CASSLVSRYNEQFF. V usage is TRBV7-9 and J usage is TRBJ2-1, with no clear D. Germline CDR1 and CDR2: SEHNR and FQNEAQ (reference sequence). The CDR3 runs to 14 residues. V was pared by 1 base and J by 3 bases, with 7 bases between.

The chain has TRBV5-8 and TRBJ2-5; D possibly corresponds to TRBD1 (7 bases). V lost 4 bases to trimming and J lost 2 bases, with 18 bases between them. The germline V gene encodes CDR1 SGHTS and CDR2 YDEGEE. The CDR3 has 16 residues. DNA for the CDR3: TGTGCCAGCAGCCTTCCAAGGAGGGGGCTTCAAGAGACCCAGTACTTC. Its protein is CASSLPRRGLQETQYF.

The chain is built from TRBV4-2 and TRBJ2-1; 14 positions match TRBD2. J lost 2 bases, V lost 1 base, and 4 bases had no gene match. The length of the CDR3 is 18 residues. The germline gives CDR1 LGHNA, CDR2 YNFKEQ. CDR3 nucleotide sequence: TGTGCCAGCAGCCAAGCGACTAGCGGGGGGGGGCCCTACAATGAGCAGTTCTTC. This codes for CASSQATSGGGPYNEQFF.

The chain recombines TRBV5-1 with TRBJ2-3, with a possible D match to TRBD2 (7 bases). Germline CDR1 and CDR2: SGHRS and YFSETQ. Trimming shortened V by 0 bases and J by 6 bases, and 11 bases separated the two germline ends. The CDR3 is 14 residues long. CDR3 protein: CASSLEGGPDTQYF. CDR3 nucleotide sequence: TGCGCCAGCAGCTTGGAGGGGGGGCCCGATACGCAGTATTTT.

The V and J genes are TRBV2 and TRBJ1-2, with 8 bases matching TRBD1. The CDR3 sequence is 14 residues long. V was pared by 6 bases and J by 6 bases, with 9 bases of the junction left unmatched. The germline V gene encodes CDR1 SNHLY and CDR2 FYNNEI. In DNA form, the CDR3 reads TGTGCCAGCAGCGTACAGGGGGGACAGGATGGCTACACCTTC. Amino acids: CASSVQGGQDGYTF. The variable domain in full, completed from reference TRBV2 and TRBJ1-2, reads EPEVTQTPSHQVTQMGQEVILRCVPISNHLYFYWYRQILGQKVEFLVSFYNNEISEKSEIFDDQFSVERPDGSNFTLKIRSTKLEDSAMYFCASSVQGGQDGYTFGSGTRLTVV.

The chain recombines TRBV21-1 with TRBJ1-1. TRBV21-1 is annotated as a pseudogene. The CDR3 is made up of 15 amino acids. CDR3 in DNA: TGTGCCAGCAGCAAGGGTACGGGGGAGTACACTGAAGCTTTCTTT. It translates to CASSKGTGEYTEAFF.

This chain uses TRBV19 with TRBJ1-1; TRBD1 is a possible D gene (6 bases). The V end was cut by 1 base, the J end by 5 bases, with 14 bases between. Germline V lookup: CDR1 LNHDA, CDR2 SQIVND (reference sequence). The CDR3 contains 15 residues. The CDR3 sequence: CASSIGKQGRTEAFF. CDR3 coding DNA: TGTGCCAGTAGTATAGGTAAACAGGGAAGGACTGAAGCTTTCTTT.

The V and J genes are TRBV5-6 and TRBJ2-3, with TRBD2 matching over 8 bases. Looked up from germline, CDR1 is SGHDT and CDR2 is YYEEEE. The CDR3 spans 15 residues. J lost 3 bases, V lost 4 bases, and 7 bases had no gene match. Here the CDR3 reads CASSGGGPATDTQYF. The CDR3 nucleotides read TGTGCCAGCAGCGGCGGGGGGCCCGCGACAGATACGCAGTATTTT.

CDR3 bases: TGTGCCAGCAGCCAAGGTAGCGGGGGGGCCAATGAGCAGTTCTTC. Amino acids: CASSQGSGGANEQFF. The chain carries TRBV14 and TRBJ2-1; 11 nucleotides align to TRBD2. Germline values: CDR1 SGHDN, CDR2 FVKESK. Losses at the gene ends were 1 base for V and 6 bases for J; bases not matched to a gene: 2. The CDR3 sequence is 15 residues long. Looking up the rest from reference TRBV14 and TRBJ2-1 gives the full variable domain: EAGVTQFPSHSVIEKGQTVTLRCDPISGHDNLYWYRRVMGKEIKFLLHFVKESKQDESGMPNNRFLAERTGGTYSTLKVQPAELEDSGVYFCASSQGSGGANEQFFGPGTRLTVL.